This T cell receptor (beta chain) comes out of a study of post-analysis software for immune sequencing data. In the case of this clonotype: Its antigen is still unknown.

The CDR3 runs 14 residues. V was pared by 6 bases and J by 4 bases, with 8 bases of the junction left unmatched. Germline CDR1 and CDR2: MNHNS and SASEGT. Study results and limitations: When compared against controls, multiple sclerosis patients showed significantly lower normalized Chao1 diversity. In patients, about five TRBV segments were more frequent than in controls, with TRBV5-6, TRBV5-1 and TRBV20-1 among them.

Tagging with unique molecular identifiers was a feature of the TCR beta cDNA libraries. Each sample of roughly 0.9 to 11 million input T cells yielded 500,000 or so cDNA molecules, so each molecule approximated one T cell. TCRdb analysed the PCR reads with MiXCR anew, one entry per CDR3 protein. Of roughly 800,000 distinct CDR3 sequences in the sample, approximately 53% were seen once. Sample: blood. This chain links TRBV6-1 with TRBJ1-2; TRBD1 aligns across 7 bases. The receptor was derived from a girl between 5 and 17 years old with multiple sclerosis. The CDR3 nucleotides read TGTGCCAGCAGAGCTACAGGGGTGGGCTATGGCTACACCTTC. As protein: CASRATGVGYGYTF.